Presented here are 8 T cell receptor beta chains from one specimen sequenced in a study of cytomegalovirus exposure and HLA in healthy donors. Amplification used 60 Vbeta primers and 13 Jbeta primers. TCRdb's table, derived via immunoSEQ multiplex PCR, lists solely in-frame clones and lacks some. Among about 190,000 clones listed, roughly 84% were seen once. What was sequenced was PBMCs. Receptors originate from a boy aged 5-17 years in good health and CMV-seronegative.

The chain joins TRBV5-1 to TRBJ2-6; maybe TRBD2 (6 bases). Germline CDR1 SGHRS, CDR2 YFSETQ. V lost 2 bases, J lost 2 bases, and 20 bases lay in between. The CDR3 runs to 19 residues. The CDR3 DNA sequence: TGCGCCAGCAGCTTTTCAGCTCCCGCGGGGTCAGCTGGGGCCAACGTCCTGACTTTC. Translating gives CASSFSAPAGSAGANVLTF.

This chain joins TRBV27 and TRBJ2-7; 12 nucleotides agree with TRBD1. The germline V gene encodes CDR1 MNHEY and CDR2 SMNVEV (reference sequence). The CDR3 runs 13 residues. The trim removed 9 bases at V and 7 bases at J, leaving 7 bases unmatched. Here the CDR3 DNA reads TGTGCCAGTCGGGACAGGGGGCTGAGGGAGCAGTACTTC. It translates to CASRDRGLREQYF.

The chain couples TRBV30 to TRBJ1-4; no clear D. Germline CDR1 and CDR2: GTSNPN and SVGIG (reference sequence). The CDR3 has 15 amino acids. V was clipped by 0 bases and J by 3 bases, with 11 bases between them. CDR3 in DNA: TGTGCCTGGAGTGTAACTAGGTCCCCTAATGAAAAACTGTTTTTT. Its protein is CAWSVTRSPNEKLFF.

This clone was counted once. The chain employs TRBV5-4 and TRBJ2-2; TRBD2 aligns across 14 bases. The CDR3 is 16 residues long. CDR1 SGHNT and CDR2 YYREEE come from the germline V gene (reference sequence). V dropped 7 bases and J dropped 7; count of bases not matched to a gene: 9. The CDR3, as DNA: TGTGCCAGCTCGGGACTAGCGGGAGTTAGGGGCGGGGAGCTGTTTTTT. Its translation: CASSGLAGVRGGELFF. Complete variable domain (other parts from reference TRBV5-4 and TRBJ2-2): ETGVTQSPTHLIKTRGQQVTLRCSSQSGHNTVSWYQQALGQGPQFIFQYYREEENGRGNFPPRFSGLQFPNYSSELNVNALELDDSALYLCASSGLAGVRGGELFFGEGSRLTVL.

This clone was seen just once. The chain combines TRBV9 with TRBJ1-3; unclear D gene. CDR1 is SGDLS and CDR2 is YYNGEE in the germline V gene. The length of the CDR3 is 12 residues. V lost 6 bases and J 3 bases, leaving 7 bases between the germline ends. CDR3 loop: CASTGVGNTIYF. The CDR3 nucleotides are TGTGCCAGCACCGGAGTTGGAAACACCATATATTTT.

In its sample, this clone was seen once. V gene TRBV5-4 combines with J gene TRBJ2-7, with 9 bases matching TRBD1. The CDR3 length is 16 residues. The ends lost 0 bases at V and 7 bases at J; junction bases unmatched: 11. The germline CDR1 and CDR2 sequences are SGHNT and YYREEE (reference sequence). Here the CDR3 DNA reads TGTGCCAGCAGCTTGGACCGGGAACAGGGGGCTCGGGAGCAGTACTTC. Translating it yields CASSLDREQGAREQYF.

DNA for the CDR3: TGTGCCAGCAGCTTGGCCCTAGGGGACACTGAAGCTTTCTTT. The encoded protein is CASSLALGDTEAFF. The chain links TRBV5-4 to TRBJ1-1; TRBD1 is a possible D gene (5 bases). Trimming took 0 bases from V and 3 from J, leaving 9 bases between them. Germline CDR1 and CDR2: SGHNT and YYREEE (reference sequence). The CDR3 is 14 amino acids.

The genes are TRBV6-1 and TRBJ2-7; D remains ambiguous. CDR1 and CDR2 from the germline V gene are MNHNS and SASEGT. This CDR3 is built from 12 residues. V was cut by 8 bases and J by 3 bases, with 11 bases left in between. As DNA, the CDR3 is TGTGCCAGCGGAGCCACCCGCTACGAGCAGTACTTC. Translating gives CASGATRYEQYF.